Detailed here is one T cell receptor (beta chain). What it recognizes is unknown. Since the CDR3 does not end with the conserved phenylalanine or tryptophan, this likely comes from a read error. The iRepertoire nested amplicon-rescue multiplex PCR amplified TCR alpha and beta CDR3s from RNA. In TCRdb, the multiplex PCR reads were re-called with MiXCR into one record per CDR3 protein. The data contain about 3,900 distinct CDR3 sequences, 31% of them singletons. Per the germline V gene, CDR1 is KGHDR and CDR2 is SFDVKD. Trimming pared 8 bases from V and 2 bases from J, leaving 9 bases between. This CDR3 comprises 12 residues. These data originate in a study of glioma-infiltrating T cells. Findings and caveats of the study: Non-neoplastic patients had below-expected tissue-blood divergence, while all gliomas exceeded expectation.

The material sequenced was glioma tissue, nonneoplastic brain tissue, or PBMCs (not recorded which). The clonotype was recovered from a human donor with low-grade glioma or glioblastoma, undergoing nonglioma brain surgery, or in good health (not recorded which). The chain carries TRBV24-1 and TRBJ2-7; maybe TRBD2 (5 bases). The CDR3 DNA follows: TGTGCCACCACGGAGGCAGCCTACGAGCAGTACATC. The encoded protein is CATTEAAYEQYI.